The following is a T cell receptor (beta chain) sequence with its context. This record comes from a study of blood T cell repertoires in COVID-19. Study details: COVID-19 samples from acute and convalescent phases originated in the United States, Italy and Spain. T cells, B-cell-depleted T cells, or PBMCs provided the cDNA or gDNA that served as material.

In the study's own analysis: Counts of nucleated cells, estimated from reference gene primer amplification, were obtained. TCRdb's copy holds only in-frame clones and misses some; the assay was immunoSEQ multiplex PCR. That table gives V, J and clone size, and the DNA gave D and trimming. The data show roughly 190,000 clones, approximately 91% seen once. CDR3 length equals 16 residues. The V end lost 2 bases, the J end lost 2 bases, and 13 bases lay between the germline ends. CDR1 and CDR2 (germline): MNHEY, SVGEGT. This TCR derives from a woman in her thirties or forties who had recovered from COVID-19. The chain uses TRBV6-2 or TRBV6-3 and TRBJ1-5; D may be TRBD1 (6 bases). Material for sequencing was peripheral blood. CDR3 DNA: TGTGCCAGCAGTTACGACAGTAACAGGGGCAATCAGCCCCAGCATTTT. Protein product: CASSYDSNRGNQPQHF.